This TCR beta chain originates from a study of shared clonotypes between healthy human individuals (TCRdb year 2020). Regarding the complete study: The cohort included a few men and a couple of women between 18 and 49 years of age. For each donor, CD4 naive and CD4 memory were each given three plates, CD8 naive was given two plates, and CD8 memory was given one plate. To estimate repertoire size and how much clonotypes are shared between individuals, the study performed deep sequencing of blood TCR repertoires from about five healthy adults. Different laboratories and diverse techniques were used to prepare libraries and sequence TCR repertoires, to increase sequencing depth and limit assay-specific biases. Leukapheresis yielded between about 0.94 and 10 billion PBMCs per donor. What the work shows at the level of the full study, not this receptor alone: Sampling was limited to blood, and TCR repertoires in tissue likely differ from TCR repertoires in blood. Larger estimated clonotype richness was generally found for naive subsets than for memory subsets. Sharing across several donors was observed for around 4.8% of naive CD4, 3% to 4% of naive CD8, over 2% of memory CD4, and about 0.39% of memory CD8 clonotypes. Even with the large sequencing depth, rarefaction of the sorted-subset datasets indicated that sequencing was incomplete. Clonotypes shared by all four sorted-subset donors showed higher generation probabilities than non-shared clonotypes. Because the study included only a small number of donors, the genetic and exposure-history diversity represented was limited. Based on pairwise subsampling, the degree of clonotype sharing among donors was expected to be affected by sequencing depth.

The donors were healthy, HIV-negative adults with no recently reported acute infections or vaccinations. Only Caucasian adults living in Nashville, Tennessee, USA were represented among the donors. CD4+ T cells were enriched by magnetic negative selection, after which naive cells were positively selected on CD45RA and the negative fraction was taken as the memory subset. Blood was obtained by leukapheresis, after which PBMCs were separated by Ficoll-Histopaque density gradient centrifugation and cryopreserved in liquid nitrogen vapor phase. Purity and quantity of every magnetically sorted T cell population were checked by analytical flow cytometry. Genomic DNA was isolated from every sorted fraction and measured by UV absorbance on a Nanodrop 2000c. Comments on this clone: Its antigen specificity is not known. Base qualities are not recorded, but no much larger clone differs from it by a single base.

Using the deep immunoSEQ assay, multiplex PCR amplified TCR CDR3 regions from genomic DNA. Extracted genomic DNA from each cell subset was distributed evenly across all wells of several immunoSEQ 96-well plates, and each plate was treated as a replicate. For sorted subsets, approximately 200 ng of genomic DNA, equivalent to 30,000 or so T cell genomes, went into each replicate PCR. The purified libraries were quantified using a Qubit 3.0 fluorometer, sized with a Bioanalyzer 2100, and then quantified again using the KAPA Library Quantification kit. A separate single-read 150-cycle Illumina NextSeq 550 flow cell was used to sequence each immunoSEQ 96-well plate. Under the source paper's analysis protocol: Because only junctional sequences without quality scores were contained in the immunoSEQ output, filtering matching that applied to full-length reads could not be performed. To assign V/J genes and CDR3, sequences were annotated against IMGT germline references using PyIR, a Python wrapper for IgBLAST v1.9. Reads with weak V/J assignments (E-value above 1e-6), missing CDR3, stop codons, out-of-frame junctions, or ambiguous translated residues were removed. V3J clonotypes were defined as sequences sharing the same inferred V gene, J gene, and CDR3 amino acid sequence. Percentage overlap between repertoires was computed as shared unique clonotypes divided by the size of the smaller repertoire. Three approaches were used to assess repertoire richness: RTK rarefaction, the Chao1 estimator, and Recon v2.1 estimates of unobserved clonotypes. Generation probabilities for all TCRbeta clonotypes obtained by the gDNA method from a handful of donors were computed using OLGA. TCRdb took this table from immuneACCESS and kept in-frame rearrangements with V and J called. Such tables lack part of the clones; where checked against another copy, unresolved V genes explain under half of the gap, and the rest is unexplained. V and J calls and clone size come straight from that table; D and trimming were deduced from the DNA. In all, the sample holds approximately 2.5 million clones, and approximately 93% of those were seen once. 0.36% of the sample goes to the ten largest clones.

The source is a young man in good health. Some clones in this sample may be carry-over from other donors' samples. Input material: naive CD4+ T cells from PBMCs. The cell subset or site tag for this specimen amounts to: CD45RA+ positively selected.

The DNA is as follows: TGTGCCAGTAGTATAGCCGGGACTAACTACAATGAGCAGTTCTTC. It specifies CASSIAGTNYNEQFF. The chain joins TRBV19 to TRBJ2-1, with 7 bases matching TRBD2. Compared with germline, V lacks 1 base and J lacks 3 bases; bases without a gene match: 3. Counted from cysteine to phenylalanine, this CDR3 has 15 amino acids. Only the CDR3 region is kept as DNA, spanning 45 bases read in frame from base 1. The germline V gene (reference sequence) gives CDR1 as LNHDA and CDR2 as SQIVND.